These 15 T cell receptor beta chains came from one sample sequenced in a study of PD-L1 blockade in urothelial cancer. This table comes from immunoSEQ multiplex PCR, and its TCRdb copy is limited to in-frame clones, with some not included. Of 35,000 to 45,000 clones in the sample, about a third are singletons; the top ten hold 8.5% to 10%. Specimen: tumor tissue, collected before atezolizumab (anti-PD-L1) treatment. Receptors originate from a man aged 55 to 70 with urothelial cancer.

The CDR3 coding sequence is TGCGCCAGCAGCACGACAGGGCCTAGCACAGATACGCAGTATTTT. Its translation is CASSTTGPSTDTQYF. The rearrangement links TRBV5-1 to TRBJ2-3; 7 positions agree with TRBD1. From germline, CDR1 is SGHRS and CDR2 YFSETQ. This CDR3 comprises 15 residues. Trimming cost V 4 bases and J 0 bases; bases outside gene matches: 5.

This clone has just a few counts. The rearrangement links TRBV30 to TRBJ1-6, with 7 bases aligning to TRBD1. The V gene end was trimmed by 1 base and the J gene end by 8 bases; junction bases not matched to a gene: 8. The CDR3 extends over 15 amino acids. Germline CDR1 reads GTSNPN; CDR2 reads SVGIG (reference sequence). CDR3 sequence: CAWSDQLTGDSPLHF. The CDR3 nucleotides are TGTGCCTGGAGTGACCAACTTACAGGGGATTCACCCCTCCACTTT.

The table lists this clone with a few counts. The chain employs TRBV28 and TRBJ1-1; perhaps TRBD1 as D (5 bases). V lost 3 bases and J lost 0, with 8 bases in between. The CDR3 is 14 residues long. Germline assignment: CDR1 MDHEN and CDR2 SYDVKM. CDR3 sequence reads: CASSLGRMNTEAFF. The DNA for the CDR3 is TGTGCCAGCAGTTTGGGACGGATGAACACTGAAGCTTTCTTT.

This chain links TRBV6-1 with TRBJ2-1, with a tentative D call TRBD2 (6 bases). The germline CDR1 and CDR2 sequences are MNHNS and SASEGT. The CDR3 sequence is 14 residues long. V was trimmed by 2 bases and J by 6 bases, leaving 11 bases between them. The CDR3: CASSESGSGNEQFF. CDR3 bases: TGTGCCAGCAGTGAAAGCGGTAGCGGCAATGAGCAGTTCTTC.

The V gene is TRBV14, the J gene TRBJ2-3, with TRBD1 identical over 7 bases. Losses at the gene ends were 2 bases for V and 2 bases for J; bases not matched to a gene: 4. Looked up from germline, CDR1 is SGHDN and CDR2 is FVKESK. CDR3 size: 15 residues. Here the CDR3 DNA reads TGTGCCAGCAGCCAATCGACAGGGATCACAGATACGCAGTATTTT. Its protein product is CASSQSTGITDTQYF.

V and J are TRBV19 and TRBJ1-5; 8 positions match TRBD1. The ends lost 7 bases at V and 0 bases at J; junction bases unmatched: 11. Germline V gene sequence: CDR1 LNHDA, CDR2 SQIVND (reference sequence). This CDR3 contains 17 residues. The DNA of the CDR3 is TGTGCCAGTAAGGGCCAACGAGACAGGGGTAGCAATCAGCCCCAGCATTTT. It translates to CASKGQRDRGSNQPQHF.

This clone was detected a few times. The chain recombines TRBV9 with TRBJ2-1; 7 nucleotides match TRBD2. This CDR3 is 14 amino acids long. Germline CDR1 reads SGDLS; CDR2 reads YYNGEE. J lost 4 bases, V lost 4 bases, and 5 bases had no gene match. CDR3 DNA sequence: TGTGCCAGCAGCTTACTGGGAGGGTACAATGAGCAGTTCTTC. Translating it yields CASSLLGGYNEQFF.

This clone occurred a few times. The chain carries TRBV11-3 and TRBJ2-5, with 10 bases lining up with TRBD1. Germline V gives CDR1 SGHNT, CDR2 YENEEA. CDR3 length equals 15 residues. J gave up 5 bases and V 7 bases, and 10 bases lay outside the gene matches. The CDR3 sequence is CASTGKTGGRETQYF. Written as DNA, the CDR3 is TGTGCCAGCACGGGGAAGACAGGGGGCAGGGAGACCCAGTACTTC.

V gene TRBV2 combines with J gene TRBJ2-3; D is unresolved. V dropped 4 bases and J dropped 4 bases, with 15 bases sitting between them. This CDR3 region has 15 residues. In germline, CDR1 is SNHLY, CDR2 FYNNEI. Here the CDR3 reads CASSGDGIKSDTQYF. The CDR3, as DNA: TGTGCCAGCAGTGGGGATGGGATTAAATCAGATACGCAGTATTTT.

In this sample, this clone is medium-sized. The chain couples TRBV15 to TRBJ2-3; TRBD1 aligns across 8 bases. The CDR3 length is 15 residues. Germline CDR1 and CDR2: LNHNV and YYDKDF (reference sequence). Trimming removed 5 bases from V and 4 bases from J; junction bases left unmatched: 8. CDR3 DNA: TGTGCCACCAGCTCCGGACAGGGATGGGCAGATACGCAGTATTTT. Translation gives CATSSGQGWADTQYF.

Details on this clone: The junction and the germline gene differ at one end; a read error may be behind it. V is TRBV29-1 and J is TRBJ1-1, with D hard to call. Per germline, CDR1 SQVTM and CDR2 ANQGSEA. The CDR3 has 12 residues. The CDR3 DNA is TGCAGCGTTGCCCTAATGAACACTGAGGCTTTCTTT. It encodes CSVALMNTEAFF.

This clone was counted at least ten times. The chain combines TRBV6-8 with TRBJ1-3, with D possibly matching TRBD1 (5 bases). Germline CDR1 reads MNHGY; CDR2 reads SAAAGT. CDR3 length equals 15 residues. V was cut by 6 bases and J by 4 bases, with 16 bases left in between. CDR3 amino acids: CASSASRGEGNTIYF. The CDR3 region has the DNA TGTGCCAGCAGCGCCTCGCGGGGGGAAGGAAACACCATATATTTT.

V and J are TRBV14 and TRBJ2-3, with D possibly TRBD1 on 6 matching bases. Germline-derived CDR1 and CDR2 are SGHDN and FVKESK. Deletions cut 2 bases from V and 11 bases from J, with 17 bases between. The length of the CDR3 is 14 residues. The CDR3 nucleotides read TGTGCCAGCAGCCAAATCGGACAGACAAAACGGCAGTATTTT. It codes for CASSQIGQTKRQYF.

This chain links TRBV29-1 with TRBJ2-1, with 10 bases lining up with TRBD2. Germline V CDR1 and CDR2: SQVTM, ANQGSEA. The CDR3 has 14 amino acids. V shed 4 bases, J shed 3 bases, and the junction held 3 bases outside the gene matches. CDR3 bases: TGCAGCGTTGTTAGGACTAGCGGCTACAATGAGCAGTTCTTC. It codes for CSVVRTSGYNEQFF.

This clone was detected only a few times. This chain uses TRBV6-4 with TRBJ2-5, with D hard to call. Germline CDR1 and CDR2: MRHNA and SNTAGT. The CDR3 contains 11 residues. Between the trimmed V and J ends, which lost 5 bases and 5 bases, there was a span of 6 bases. CDR3 region: CASSYRETQYF. The DNA of the CDR3 is TGTGCCAGCAGTTAYAGGGAGACCCAGTACTTC.